A selection of T cell receptor beta chains follows, all from one sample in a study of cytomegalovirus exposure and HLA in healthy donors. Only in-frame clones appear in the TCRdb table, and some are missing; sequencing was by immunoSEQ multiplex PCR. This sample carries some 150,000 clones, approximately 88% of them seen once, and the ten largest clones take around 0.85%. Sequencing used PBMCs. These receptor sequences come from a woman aged 25 to 39 in good health and CMV-seronegative. Each CDR3 is given with its conserved first and last residue. The D gene is left open where the match is weak. Clone sizes are given selectively: once, few, many, or a class where the clone is expanded.

TRBD1 TRBJ1-4 NA TRBV6-6 TGTGCCAGCAGTTCGACAGGGGTGACTGAAAAACTGTTTTTT CASSSTGVTEKLFF
NA TRBJ2-1 NA TRBV7-9 TGTGCCAGCAGACCCGAGAAGGGGGTTTACAATGAGCAGTTCTTC CASRPEKGVYNEQFF
TRBD1 TRBJ2-1 NA TRBV27 TGTGCCAGCAGTTTGGACAGGACAGGCCGATCCTACAATGAGCAGTTCTTC CASSLDRTGRSYNEQFF
TRBD2 TRBJ2-7 NA TRBV18 TGTGCCAGCTCACCAGCGACTAGCGTCGGCGAGCAGTACTTC CASSPATSVGEQYF
TRBD1 TRBJ1-2 NA TRBV18 TGTGCCAGCTCGGTCGACAGGGTTGCTAACTATGGCTACACCTTC CASSVDRVANYGYTF
TRBD1 TRBJ2-5 NA TRBV15 TGTGCCACTCAACTGGACAGGGGGAAAGAGACCCAGTACTTC CATQLDRGKETQYF
NA TRBJ1-1 NA TRBV5-1 TGCGCCAGCAGCTTGGAACGGAGAAACACTGAAGCTTTCTTT CASSLERRNTEAFF
NA TRBJ2-5 NA TRBV4-3 TGCGCCAGCAGCCAATCTGGGGCACGGGAGACCCAGTACTTC CASSQSGARETQYF
TRBD2 TRBJ2-3 NA TRBV11-3 TGTGCCAGCAGCTCCCGGACTAGCGGGGAAGCAGATACGCAGTATTTT CASSSRTSGEADTQYF
NA TRBJ2-2 NA TRBV6-5 TGTGCCAGCAGTTCTCCAGGGACCGGGGAGCTGTTTTTT CASSSPGTGELFF
NA TRBJ1-5 NA TRBV5-5 TGTGCCAGCAGCTTGGCGGCAGGGGCTGGCAATCAGCCCCAGCATTTT CASSLAAGAGNQPQHF
NA TRBJ1-1 few TRBV10-1 TGCGCCAGCAGCCCCAGGCAGGGGACTGAAGCTTTCTTT CASSPRQGTEAFF
TRBD1 TRBJ1-2 NA TRBV28 TGTGCCAGCAGTATAGGGACAGCTTATGGCTACACCTTC CASSIGTAYGYTF
NA TRBJ1-2 NA TRBV28 TGTGCCAGCAGTTTGTCACTATATGGCTACACCTTC CASSLSLYGYTF
TRBD2 TRBJ2-3 NA TRBV27 TGTGCCAGCAGTTTCACTAGCGGGGGGGCCACAGATACGCAGTATTTT CASSFTSGGATDTQYF
NA TRBJ1-1 NA TRBV6-5 TGTGCCAGCAGAACAGGACAGCAGGGCACTGAAGCTTTCTTT CASRTGQQGTEAFF
TRBD1 TRBJ1-2 NA TRBV7-3 TGTGCCAGCAGCCCCGAGGGCAGGGGGGATGGCTACACCTTC CASSPEGRGDGYTF
NA TRBJ1-5 NA TRBV5-1 TGCGCCAGCAGCGGCGTAGGGGAGGCCAATCAGCCCCAGCATTTT CASSGVGEANQPQHF
NA TRBJ1-6 NA TRBV2 TGTGCCAGCGTCCGGGACACCAATTCACCCCTCCACTTT CASVRDTNSPLHF
NA TRBJ2-5 NA TRBV20-1 TGCAGTGCCCCAAGCGGTACGCCCCAGTACTTC CSAPSGTPQYF
TRBD1 TRBJ1-1 NA TRBV10-3 TGTGCCCCCCGATGGGGACAGGGGTACACTGAAGCTTTCTTT CAPRWGQGYTEAFF
TRBD1 TRBJ1-1 NA TRBV11-2 TGTGCCAGCAGTCAAGACAGGGGGGAAGCTTTCTTT CASSQDRGEAFF
TRBD2 TRBJ2-4 NA TRBV27 TGTGCCAGCAGTCTTCGGACTAGCGGGGGACTAGCCAAAAACATTCAGTACTTC CASSLRTSGGLAKNIQYF
NA TRBJ1-5 few TRBV27 TGTGCCAGCAGTAGTCAGGGTCAGCCCCAGCATTTT CASSSQGQPQHF
NA TRBJ2-7 NA TRBV6-5 TGTGCCAGCAGTCCCCGGGGTCAAGCGGGCTACGAGCAGTACTTC CASSPRGQAGYEQYF
TRBD1 TRBJ2-2 NA TRBV6-1 TGTGCCAGCAGGGAAGACAGGGAACAGGCCGGGGAGCTGTTTTTT CASREDREQAGELFF
NA TRBJ2-2 NA TRBV5-1 TGCGCCAGCAGCCGCGCGCTAGGAGCCGGGGAGCTGTTTTTT CASSRALGAGELFF
NA TRBJ2-2 once TRBV9 TGTGCCAGCAGCTTCAGTGGAGACACCGGGGAGCTGTTTTTT CASSFSGDTGELFF
TRBD1 TRBJ2-5 NA TRBV5-1 TGCGCCAGCAGCTTGGCAGGGGACAGGGGAGCTCGGGAGACCCAGTACTTC CASSLAGDRGARETQYF
TRBD1 TRBJ2-3 NA TRBV5-6 TGTGCCAGCACCCGGGACAGAATCACAGATACGCAGTATTTT CASTRDRITDTQYF
NA TRBJ1-2 NA TRBV6-5 TGTGCCAGCAGAGAGGCGGGGGATAACTATGGCTACACCTTC CASREAGDNYGYTF
TRBD1 TRBJ2-7 NA TRBV10-3 TGTGCCATCAGTGAGGCACAGGGGAGCGAGCAGTACTTC CAISEAQGSEQYF
NA TRBJ1-1 NA TRBV5-6 TGTGCCAGCAGCACCGAGGGCGTGAACACTGAAGCTTTCTTT CASSTEGVNTEAFF
NA TRBJ2-3 NA TRBV6-5 TGTGCCAGCATTCGGGATGGCACAGATACGCAGTATTTT CASIRDGTDTQYF
NA TRBJ1-1 NA TRBV19 TGTGCCAGTAACCACAGGGCGAGCACTGAAGCTTTCTTT CASNHRASTEAFF
TRBD1 TRBJ1-1 NA TRBV10-3 TGTGCCATCAGTGAGGGACAGGGAGGCACTGAAGCTTTCTTT CAISEGQGGTEAFF
TRBD2 TRBJ2-1 NA TRBV28 TGTGCCAGCCTGAGGCTAGCGGGATATAATGAGCAGTTCTTC CASLRLAGYNEQFF
TRBD2 TRBJ2-7 NA TRBV7-9 TGTGCCAGCCTAGCGGGGTCCTACGAGCAGTACTTC CASLAGSYEQYF
TRBD1 TRBJ1-4 NA TRBV18 TGTGCCAGCTCACCCGCGGGACAGGGGGCGTTATACAGTGAAAAACTGTTTTTT CASSPAGQGALYSEKLFF
NA TRBJ1-1 NA TRBV5-1 TGCGCCAGCAGCTTGATACGGCAGGAGGGAGCTTTCTTT CASSLIRQEGAFF
NA TRBJ1-4 NA TRBV19 TGTGCCAGTACCCCTCGTCCCAGGAATAATGAAAAACTGTTTTTT CASTPRPRNNEKLFF
NA TRBJ2-7 NA TRBV19 TGTGCCAGTAGTATTACCTCCAGCAGGGGAGCCTACGAGCAGTACTTC CASSITSSRGAYEQYF
TRBD1 TRBJ1-1 NA TRBV5-4 TGTGCCAGCAGCTTGACAGGGGACAACACTGAAGCTTTCTTT CASSLTGDNTEAFF
TRBD2 TRBJ2-1 NA TRBV7-3 TGTGCCAGCAGCTTAGAGGGACGGGGACTAGGGGGTTACGGTGAGCAGTTCTTC CASSLEGRGLGGYGEQFF